Given below is one T cell receptor (beta chain) in context. No antigen is known for it. These data originate in a study of CD8 T cells in Susac syndrome. Study-wide results and caveats: The authors acknowledged that the study's TCR sequencing and HLA analysis involved relatively few individuals.

TCR beta sequencing was performed on blood CD8+ and CD4+ T cells. TEMRA cells were FACS-enriched, with CD8+ and CD4+ T cells isolated negatively. RNA amounts of roughly 0.45 to 1 ug underwent reverse transcription with random hexamers. The TCR beta CDR3 was amplified by immunoSEQ multiplex PCR across 54 Vbeta, 13 Jbeta. TCRdb re-called the immunoSEQ multiplex PCR reads with MiXCR, one entry per CDR3 protein. Among over 300,000 distinct CDR3 sequences, around 92% were seen once, and the ten largest hold over 0.05%. Germline V gene sequence: CDR1 SGHAT, CDR2 FQNNGV. The germline V and J ends were trimmed by 2 bases and 5 bases, with 7 bases remaining between them. CDR3 length: 13 residues.

This TCR was sampled from a human donor with multiple sclerosis. This chain uses TRBV11-2 with TRBJ2-1, with a tentative D call TRBD2 (5 bases). Sequencing input: CD4+ T cells from PBMCs. This CDR3 reads CASSLQRNNEQFF. DNA for the CDR3: TGTGCCAGCAGCTTACAGCGGAACAATGAGCAGTTCTTC.